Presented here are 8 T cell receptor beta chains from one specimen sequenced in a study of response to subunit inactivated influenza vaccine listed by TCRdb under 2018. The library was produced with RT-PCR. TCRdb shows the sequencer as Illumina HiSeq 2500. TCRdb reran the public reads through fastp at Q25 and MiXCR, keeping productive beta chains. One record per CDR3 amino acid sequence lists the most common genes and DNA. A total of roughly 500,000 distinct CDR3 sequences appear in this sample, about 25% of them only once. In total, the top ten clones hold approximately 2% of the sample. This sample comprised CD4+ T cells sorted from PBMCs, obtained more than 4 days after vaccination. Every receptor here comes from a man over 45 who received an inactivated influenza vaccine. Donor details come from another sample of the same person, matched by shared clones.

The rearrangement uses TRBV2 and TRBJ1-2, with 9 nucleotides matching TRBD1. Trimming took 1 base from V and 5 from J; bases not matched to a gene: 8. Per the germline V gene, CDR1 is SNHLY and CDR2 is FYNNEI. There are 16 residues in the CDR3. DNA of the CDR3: TGTGCCAGCAGTGAAGTATTGCCGGGACAGGGATATGGCTACACCTTC. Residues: CASSEVLPGQGYGYTF.

For the CDR3, the DNA is TGTGCCAGCAGCCCCCCGGGACCCTTCTACGAGCAGTACTTC. Its protein is CASSPPGPFYEQYF. This rearrangement joins TRBV3-1 to TRBJ2-7; D may be TRBD1 or TRBD2 (5 bases each). The CDR3 sequence is 14 residues long. Germline assignment: CDR1 LGHDT and CDR2 YNNKEL (reference sequence). The ends were cut back, 4 bases at V and 3 bases at J, with 13 bases in the middle.

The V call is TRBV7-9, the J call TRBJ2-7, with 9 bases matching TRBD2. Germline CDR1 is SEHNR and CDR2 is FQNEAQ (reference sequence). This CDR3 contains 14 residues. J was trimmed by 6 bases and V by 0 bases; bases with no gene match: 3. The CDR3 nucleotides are TGTGCCAGCAGCTTAGCTGGGACTAGCAGCGAGCAGTACTTC. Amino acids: CASSLAGTSSEQYF.

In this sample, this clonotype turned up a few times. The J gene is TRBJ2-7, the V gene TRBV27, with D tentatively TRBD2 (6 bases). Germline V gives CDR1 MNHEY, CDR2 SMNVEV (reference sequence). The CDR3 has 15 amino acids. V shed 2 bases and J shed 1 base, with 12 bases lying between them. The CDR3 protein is CASSLVNAGSYEQYF. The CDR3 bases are TGTGCCAGCAGTTTAGTAAACGCGGGATCCTACGAGCAGTACTTC.

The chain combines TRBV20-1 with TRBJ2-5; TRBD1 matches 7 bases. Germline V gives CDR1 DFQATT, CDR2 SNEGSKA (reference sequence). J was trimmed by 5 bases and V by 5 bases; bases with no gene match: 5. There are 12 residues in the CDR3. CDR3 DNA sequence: TGCAGTGCTCGACAGGGTCGGGAGACCCAGTACTTC. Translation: CSARQGRETQYF.

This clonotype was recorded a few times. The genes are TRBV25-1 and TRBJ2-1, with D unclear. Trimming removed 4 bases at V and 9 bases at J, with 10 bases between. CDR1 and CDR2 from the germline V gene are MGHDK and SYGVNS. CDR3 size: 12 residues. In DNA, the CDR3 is TGTGCCAGCAGTGTTGGGATGATTGAGCAGTTCTTC. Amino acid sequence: CASSVGMIEQFF.

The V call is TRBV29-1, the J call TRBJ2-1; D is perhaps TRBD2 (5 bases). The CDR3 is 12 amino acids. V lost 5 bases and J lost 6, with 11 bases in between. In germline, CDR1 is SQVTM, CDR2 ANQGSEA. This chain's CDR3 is CSVTSGSNEQFF. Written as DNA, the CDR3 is TGCAGCGTTACGTCGGGGTCCAATGAGCAGTTCTTC.

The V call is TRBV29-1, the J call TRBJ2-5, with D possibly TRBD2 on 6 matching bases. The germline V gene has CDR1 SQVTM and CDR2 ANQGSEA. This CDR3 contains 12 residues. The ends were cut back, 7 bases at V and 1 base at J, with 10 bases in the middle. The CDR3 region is CSALAPQETQYF. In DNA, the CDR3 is TGCAGCGCACTAGCCCCCCAAGAGACCCAGTACTTC.